The 7 T cell receptor beta chains below come from one sample, sequenced in a study of chemoradiotherapy in HPV16-positive cancers. Clones were read by immunoSEQ multiplex PCR, and TCRdb kept only the in-frame ones, dropping some. The repertoire holds about 3,500 clones, with roughly 94% as singletons. The sample was tumor tissue, taken from a patient who underwent chemoradiotherapy. Receptor source: a human donor with HPV-associated anogenital cancer.

The J gene is TRBJ2-3, the V gene TRBV6-1; weak D call: TRBD2 (6 bases). Germline CDR1 is MNHNS and CDR2 is SASEGT. Trimming stripped 8 bases from V and 6 bases from J, with 21 bases between. The CDR3 spans 15 residues. CDR3 sequence (DNA): TGTGCCAGCTACTACGGGACTCCCGGGAAGGATACGCAGTATTTT. This sequence encodes CASYYGTPGKDTQYF.

This clone was recorded once. This chain connects TRBV11-2 to TRBJ2-7; D ambiguous. Germline CDR1 SGHAT, CDR2 FQNNGV. This CDR3 region has 14 residues. With 4 bases removed from V and 2 bases from J, the gap between germline ends came to 12 bases. CDR3 sequence: CASSSVRKAYEQYF. CDR3 DNA sequence: TGTGCCAGCAGCTCAGTTCGAAAGGCCTACGAGCAGTACTTC.

The CDR3 region has the DNA TGTGCCAGCAGTTTAGCGGGGGCCTCCTACGAGCAGTACTTC. As protein: CASSLAGASYEQYF. This chain joins TRBV6-5 and TRBJ2-7; 9 nucleotides align to TRBD2. The CDR3 sequence is 14 residues long. Germline loops: CDR1 MNHEY, CDR2 SVGAGI. Trimming cost V 4 bases and J 0 bases; bases outside gene matches: 1.

The genes are TRBV10-3 and TRBJ1-5; D remains ambiguous. Trimming removed 8 bases from V and 7 bases from J, with 15 bases in between. Germline V gene lookup returns CDR1 ENHRY and CDR2 SYGVKD. The CDR3 sequence is 13 residues long. The DNA for the CDR3 is TGTGCCATCGGAGCGGATCCGCGACAGCCCCAGCATTTT. Residues: CAIGADPRQPQHF.

The V call is TRBV7-8, the J call TRBJ1-6; 11 positions match TRBD1. The CDR3 length is 16 residues. CDR1 SGHVS and CDR2 FQNEAQ come from the germline V gene. Trimming at V came to 1 base and at J to 6 bases, leaving 2 bases not matched to a gene. The DNA for the CDR3 is TGTGCCAGCAGCTTAGTCGGGACAGGGGGTAATTCACCCCTCCACTTT. Protein sequence: CASSLVGTGGNSPLHF.

This clone was recorded once. V gene TRBV5-1 combines with J gene TRBJ1-1, with TRBD1 as a possible D gene (6 bases). This CDR3 is 13 amino acids long. Germline CDR1 is SGHRS and CDR2 is YFSETQ. Trimming took 3 bases from V and 12 from J, leaving 18 bases between them. CDR3 DNA: TGCGCCAGCAGCTCCGCAGGGGAGTCCGCAACTTTCTTT. Amino acid sequence: CASSSAGESATFF.

This clone was seen just once. The V call is TRBV16, the J call TRBJ1-5, with D maybe TRBD1 (6 bases). Looked up from germline, CDR1 is KGHSY and CDR2 is FQNENV. The CDR3 is 14 residues long. V shed 1 base and J shed 6 bases, with 10 bases lying between them. CDR3 amino acids: CASSQWTAGQPQHF. CDR3 nucleotides: TGTGCCAGCAGCCAATGGACAGCAGGTCAGCCCCAGCATTTT.